The entry below gives a single TCR beta chain sequence along with its context. From blood, about 240-500 ng of genomic DNA served as TRB template. This entry comes from a study of T and B cells in COVID-19 patients. The overall study: Comorbidities linked to unfavorable COVID-19 outcome were present in about 90% of the 20 active-infection patients.

V was clipped by 1 base and J by 3 bases; unmatched bases: 8. The germline gives CDR1 SGHVS, CDR2 FNYEAQ. The CDR3 has 17 amino acids. TRB rearrangements were amplified by multiplex PCR with BIOMED2 TRB-A/B primers. Each CDR3 protein is one row after TCRdb ran MiXCR on the multiplex PCR reads. The sample lists some 2,800 distinct CDR3 sequences, under 25% seen once, with around 16% in the top ten. The clonotype comes from a human donor with active COVID-19. The sample comprised blood. V usage is TRBV7-6 and J usage is TRBJ1-5; 8 bases are a match to TRBD1. CDR3 sequence reads: CASSLEAGGWVNQPQHF. The DNA for the CDR3 is TGTGCCAGCAGCTTAGAGGCAGGGGGCTGGGTCAATCAGCCCCAGCATTTT.